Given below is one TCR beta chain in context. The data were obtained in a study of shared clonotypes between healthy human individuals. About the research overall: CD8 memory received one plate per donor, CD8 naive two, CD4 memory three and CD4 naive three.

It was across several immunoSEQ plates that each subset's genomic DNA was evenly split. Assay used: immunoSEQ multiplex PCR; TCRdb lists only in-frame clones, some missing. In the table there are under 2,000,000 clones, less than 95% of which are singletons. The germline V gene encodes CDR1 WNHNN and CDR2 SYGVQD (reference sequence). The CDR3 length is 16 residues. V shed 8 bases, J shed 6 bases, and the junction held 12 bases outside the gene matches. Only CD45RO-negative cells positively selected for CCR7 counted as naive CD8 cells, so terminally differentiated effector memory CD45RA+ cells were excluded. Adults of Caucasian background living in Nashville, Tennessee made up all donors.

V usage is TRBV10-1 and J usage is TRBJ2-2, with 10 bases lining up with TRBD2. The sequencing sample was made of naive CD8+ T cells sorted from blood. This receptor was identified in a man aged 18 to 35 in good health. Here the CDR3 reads CASGTSVGGPPGELFF. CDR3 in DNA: TGCGCCAGCGGGACTAGCGTGGGAGGGCCCCCCGGGGAGCTGTTTTTT.